The 5 T cell receptor beta chains listed next were all sequenced from one sample in a study of blood T cells in healthy people across ages. Together with a sample-barcoded 5' primer, a J-beta primer mix was included in a second PCR lasting roughly 6 to 12 cycles. TCRdb re-analysed the 5' RACE reads in MiXCR, keeping a single row per CDR3 protein. The table shows 800,000 to 1,300,000 distinct CDR3 sequences, with about 25% occurring only once. These same data were also listed under a study on T cells of mothers and their children.

Specimen: blood. Receptor source: a girl aged 2 to 10 in good health.

This clonotype was recorded a few times. The chain couples TRBV10-3 to TRBJ2-5; D possibly matches TRBD1 or TRBD2 (6 bases each). The V gene's germline CDR1 is ENHRY and CDR2 SYGVKD. The CDR3 runs to 13 residues. For the CDR3, the DNA is TGTGCTACATCATCGGGGGCAAATTTGGAGCAGTACTTC. It yields the protein CATSSGANLEQYF.

This clonotype was seen a few times. The CDR3 does not close with the conserved phenylalanine or tryptophan, likely indicating a read error. The chain employs TRBV28 and TRBJ1-6; perhaps TRBD1 as D (6 bases). Trimming removed 7 bases at V and 5 bases at J, with 18 bases between. Per the germline V gene, CDR1 is MDHEN and CDR2 is SYDVKM. The CDR3 is 16 residues long. The CDR3 DNA sequence: TGTGCCAGCACCACCTTAAACAGGGAAAATAATTCACCCCTCCACATT. It is translated as CASTTLNRENNSPLHI.

The chain employs TRBV4-2 and TRBJ1-4; possible D gene TRBD1, 6 bases. Per the germline V gene, CDR1 is LGHNA and CDR2 is YNFKEQ. Trimming cost V 0 bases and J 8 bases, with 13 bases left between them. This CDR3 contains 15 residues. This chain's CDR3 is CASSQDARGGEKLFF. Written as DNA, the CDR3 is TGTGCCAGCAGCCAAGATGCCAGGGGAGGCGAAAAACTGTTTTTT.

This clonotype showed up just a few times. This sequence joins TRBV7-9 and TRBJ2-7, with no clear D. The germline V gene encodes CDR1 SEHNR and CDR2 FQNEAQ (reference sequence). V was trimmed by 4 bases and J by 2 bases, leaving 12 bases between them. The CDR3 runs to 14 residues. This chain's CDR3 is CASSSSVVAYEQYF. The CDR3 DNA reads as TGTGCCAGCAGCTCATCCGTGGTAGCCTACGAGCAGTACTTC.

Only a few counts were recorded for this clonotype. The V gene is TRBV7-3, the J gene TRBJ1-2, with D unresolved. Per the germline V gene, CDR1 is SGHTA and CDR2 is FQGTGA. Trimming pared 5 bases from V and 8 bases from J, leaving 15 bases between. This CDR3 has 13 residues. The CDR3 DNA follows: TGTGCCAGCAGCCCGGTTTCCGAGGGCGGCTACACCTTC. Amino acids: CASSPVSEGGYTF.